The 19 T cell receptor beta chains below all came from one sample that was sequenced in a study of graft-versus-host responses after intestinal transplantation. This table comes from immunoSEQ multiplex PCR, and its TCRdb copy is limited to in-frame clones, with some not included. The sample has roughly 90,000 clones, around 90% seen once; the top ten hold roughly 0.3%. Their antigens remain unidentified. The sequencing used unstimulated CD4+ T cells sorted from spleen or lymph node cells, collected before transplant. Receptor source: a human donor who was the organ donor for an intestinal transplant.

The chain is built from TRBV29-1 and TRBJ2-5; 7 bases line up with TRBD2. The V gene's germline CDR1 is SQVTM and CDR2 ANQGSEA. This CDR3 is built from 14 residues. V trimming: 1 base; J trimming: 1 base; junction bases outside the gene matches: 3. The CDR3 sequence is CSVEGTRGQETQYF. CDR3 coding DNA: TGCAGCGTTGAAGGGACTAGGGGCCAAGAGACCCAGTACTTC. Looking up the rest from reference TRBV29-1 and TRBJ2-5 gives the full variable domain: SAVISQKPSRDICQRGTSLTIQCQVDSQVTMMFWYRQQPGQSLTLIATANQGSEATYESGFVIDKFPISRPNLTFSTLTVSNMSPEDSSIYLCSVEGTRGQETQYFGPGTRLLVL.

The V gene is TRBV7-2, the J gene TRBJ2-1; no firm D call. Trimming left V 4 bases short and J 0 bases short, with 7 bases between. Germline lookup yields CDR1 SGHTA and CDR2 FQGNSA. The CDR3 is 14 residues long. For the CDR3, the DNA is TGTGCCAGCAGCTACCTGAGCTCCTACAATGAGCAGTTCTTC. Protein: CASSYLSSYNEQFF.

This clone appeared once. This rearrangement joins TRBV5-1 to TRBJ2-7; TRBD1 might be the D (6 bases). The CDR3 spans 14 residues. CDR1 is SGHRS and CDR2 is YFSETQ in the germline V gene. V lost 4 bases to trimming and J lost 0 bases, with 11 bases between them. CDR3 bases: TGCGCCAGCAGCCCCTGGACAGCCTCCTACGAGCAGTACTTC. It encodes CASSPWTASYEQYF.

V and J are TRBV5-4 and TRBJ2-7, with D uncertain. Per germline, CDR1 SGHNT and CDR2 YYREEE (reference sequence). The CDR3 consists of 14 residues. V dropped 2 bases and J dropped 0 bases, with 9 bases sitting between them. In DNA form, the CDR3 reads TGTGCCAGCAGCTTAGATATGAGCTCCTACGAGCAGTACTTC. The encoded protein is CASSLDMSSYEQYF.

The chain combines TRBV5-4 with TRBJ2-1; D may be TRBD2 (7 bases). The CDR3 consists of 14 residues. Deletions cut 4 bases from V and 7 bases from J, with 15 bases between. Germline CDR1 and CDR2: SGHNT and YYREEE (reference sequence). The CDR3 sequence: CASSGGGPGNEQFF. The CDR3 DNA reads TGTGCCAGCAGCGGGGGGGGGCCGGGTAATGAGCAGTTCTTC.

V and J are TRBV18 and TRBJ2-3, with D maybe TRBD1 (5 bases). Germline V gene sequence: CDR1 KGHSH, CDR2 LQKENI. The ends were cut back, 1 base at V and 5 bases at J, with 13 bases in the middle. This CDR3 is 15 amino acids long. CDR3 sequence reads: CASSPRQGIGDTQYF. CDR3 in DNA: TGTGCCAGCTCACCACGGCAGGGTATAGGAGATACGCAGTATTTT.

The CDR3 DNA reads as TGTGCCAGCAGCTTAGGCGGACTAGCGGGCACAGATACGCAGTATTTT. Its translation is CASSLGGLAGTDTQYF. V usage is TRBV7-3 and J usage is TRBJ2-3; TRBD2 aligns across 10 bases. The V segment lost 2 bases and the J segment 1 base; nucleotides outside the gene matches: 3. Germline CDR1 reads SGHTA; CDR2 reads FQGTGA. The CDR3 contains 16 residues.

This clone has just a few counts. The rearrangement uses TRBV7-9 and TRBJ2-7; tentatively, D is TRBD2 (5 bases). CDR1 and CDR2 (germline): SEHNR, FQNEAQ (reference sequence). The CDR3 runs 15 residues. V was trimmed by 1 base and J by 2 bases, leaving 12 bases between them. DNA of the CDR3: TGTGCCAGCAGCTTAGGACGAGGGTCGACCTACGAGCAGTACTTC. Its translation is CASSLGRGSTYEQYF.

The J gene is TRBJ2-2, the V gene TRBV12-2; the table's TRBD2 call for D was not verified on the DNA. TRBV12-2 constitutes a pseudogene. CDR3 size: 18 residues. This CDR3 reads CASRLEWFRVGLAGELFF. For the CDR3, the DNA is TGTGCAAGTCGCTTAGAATGGTTCCGGGTTGGTTTAGCCGGGGAGCTGTTTTTT.

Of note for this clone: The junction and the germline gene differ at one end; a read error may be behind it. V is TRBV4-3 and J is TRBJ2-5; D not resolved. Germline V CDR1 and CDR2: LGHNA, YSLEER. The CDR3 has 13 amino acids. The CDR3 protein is CASSQDSREAQYF. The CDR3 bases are TGCGCCAGCAGCCAAGATAGCCGAGAGGCCCAGTACTTC.

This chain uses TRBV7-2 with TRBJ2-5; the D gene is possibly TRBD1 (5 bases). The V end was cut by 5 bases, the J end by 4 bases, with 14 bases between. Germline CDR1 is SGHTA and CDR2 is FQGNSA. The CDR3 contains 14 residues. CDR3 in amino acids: CASSVFVQGETQYF. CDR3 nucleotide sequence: TGTGCCAGCAGCGTATTTGTCCAGGGAGAGACCCAGTACTTC.

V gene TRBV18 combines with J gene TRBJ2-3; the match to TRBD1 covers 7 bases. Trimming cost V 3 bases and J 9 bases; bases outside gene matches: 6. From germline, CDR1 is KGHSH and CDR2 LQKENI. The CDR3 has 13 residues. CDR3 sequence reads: CASSPSSGQTQYF. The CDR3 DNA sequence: TGTGCCAGCTCACCGTCGTCGGGACAGACGCAGTATTTT.

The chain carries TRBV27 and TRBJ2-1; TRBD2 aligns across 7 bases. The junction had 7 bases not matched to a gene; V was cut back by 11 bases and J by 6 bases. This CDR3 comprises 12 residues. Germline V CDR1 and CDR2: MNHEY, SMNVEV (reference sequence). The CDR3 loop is CASRSGANEQFF. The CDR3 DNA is TGTGCCTCCCGGAGCGGGGCCAATGAGCAGTTCTTC.

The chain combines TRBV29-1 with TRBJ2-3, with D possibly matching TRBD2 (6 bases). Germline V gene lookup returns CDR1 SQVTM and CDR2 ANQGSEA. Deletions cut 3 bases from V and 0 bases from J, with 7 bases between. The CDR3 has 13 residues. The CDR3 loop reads CSVEAGSTDTQYF. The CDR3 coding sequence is TGCAGCGTTGAGGCGGGGAGCACAGATACGCAGTATTTT.

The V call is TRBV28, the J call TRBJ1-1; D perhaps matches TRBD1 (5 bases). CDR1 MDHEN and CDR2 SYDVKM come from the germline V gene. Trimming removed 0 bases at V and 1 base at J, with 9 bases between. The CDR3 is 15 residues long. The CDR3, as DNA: TGTGCCAGCAGTTTATGGGGTACAGGGAACACTGAAGCTTTCTTT. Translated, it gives CASSLWGTGNTEAFF.

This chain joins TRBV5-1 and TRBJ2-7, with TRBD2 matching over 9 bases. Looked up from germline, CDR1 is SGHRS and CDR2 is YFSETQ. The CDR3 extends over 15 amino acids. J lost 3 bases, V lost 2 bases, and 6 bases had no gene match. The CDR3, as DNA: TGCGCCAGCAGCTTAGCCCTAGCGGGGAACTACGAGCAGTACTTC. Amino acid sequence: CASSLALAGNYEQYF. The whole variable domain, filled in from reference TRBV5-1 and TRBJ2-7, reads KAGVTQTPRYLIKTRGQQVTLSCSPISGHRSVSWYQQTPGQGLQFLFEYFSETQRNKGNFPGRFSGRQFSNSRSEMNVSTLELGDSALYLCASSLALAGNYEQYFGPGTRLTVT.

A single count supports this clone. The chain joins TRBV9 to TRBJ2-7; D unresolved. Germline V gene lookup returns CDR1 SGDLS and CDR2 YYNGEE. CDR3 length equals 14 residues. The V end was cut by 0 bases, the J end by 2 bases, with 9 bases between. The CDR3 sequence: CASSVGSRAYEQYF. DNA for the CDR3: TGTGCCAGCAGCGTAGGTAGCCGTGCCTACGAGCAGTACTTC.

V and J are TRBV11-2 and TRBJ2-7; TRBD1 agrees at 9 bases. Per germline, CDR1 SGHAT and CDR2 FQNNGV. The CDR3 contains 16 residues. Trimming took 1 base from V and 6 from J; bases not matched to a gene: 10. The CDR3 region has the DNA TGTGCCAGCAGCTTAGCTCCGGGGACAGGGTTACGCGAGCAGTACTTC. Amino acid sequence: CASSLAPGTGLREQYF.

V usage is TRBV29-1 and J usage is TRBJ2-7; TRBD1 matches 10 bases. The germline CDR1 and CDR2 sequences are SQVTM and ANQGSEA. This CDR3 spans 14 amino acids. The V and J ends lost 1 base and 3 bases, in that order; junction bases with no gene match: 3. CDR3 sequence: CSVEAGQGGYEQYF. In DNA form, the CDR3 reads TGCAGCGTTGAAGCCGGACAGGGGGGCTACGAGCAGTACTTC.